This entry concerns a single T cell receptor (beta chain). This clone's antigen is unknown. No base-level quality is on record; no much larger clone is a single base apart. The cohort consisted of 666 healthy bone marrow donors. At the time of sampling, all cohort members were nominally healthy, though unrecorded immune exposures were likely present. CMV serostatus was positive for 250 to 300 and negative for about half of the roughly 700 cohort members, and was not recorded for this donor. A peripheral blood sample was provided by each donor, and peripheral blood mononuclear cells were used for TCR beta sequencing. The Qiagen DNeasy Blood Extraction Kit was used to extract genomic DNA from the blood cell samples. The library relied on the immunoSEQ multiplex PCR assay. A mixture of 60 forward primers for TCR Vbeta segments and 13 reverse primers for TCR Jbeta segments was used in the multiplex PCR. Amplification of the CDR3 region of rearranged TCR beta genes was performed with a multiplex PCR assay on genomic DNA. The Illumina HiSeq System was used to sequence the amplified TCR beta libraries as 87-base-pair reads. The published analysis was carried out like this. A later analysis counted approximately 84 million unique TCR beta chains across the 640 or so repertoires, and approximately 11 million of these chains were shared by at least two donors. A nearest-neighbor algorithm error-corrected the raw reads and collapsed the reads into unique sequences, merging closely related sequences to remove PCR and sequencing errors. To assign V, D and J gene segments, CDR3 sequences were aligned to IMGT reference sequences. For a sequence to be retained, at least a six-nucleotide match to both a V gene segment and a J gene segment was required. Rearrangements were called productive when the CDR3 lacked stop codons and stayed in frame with V and J; all others were non-productive. CDR3 was defined according to IMGT convention as the region running from the second conserved V-encoded cysteine to the conserved J-encoded phenylalanine. The earlier analysis of about 610 of the donors excluded sequences that lacked an unambiguous match to a single V gene segment. An earlier analysis of approximately 590 of the donors called V segments functional above 56.7% productive rearrangements and segregating when the between-donor standard deviation exceeded 5%. A statistical classification framework was built for diagnosing cytomegalovirus status from the catalog of TCR beta chain sequences. In a later analysis, TCR nucleotide sequences were compared against IMGT/GENE-DB human TR gene sequences so that V and J genes could be assigned. The TCRdist pipeline was used in a later analysis to assign CDR3 sequences and most-parsimonious VDJ recombination scenarios. A later analysis defined each TCR beta chain by its CDR3 amino acid sequence plus V-gene family, and excluded reads lacking a unique V-gene family. A later analysis removed over 500 highly shared, low-generation-probability nucleotide sequences to deal with suspected cross-contamination and a sequencing artifact. In a later analysis, a clonal expansion index for each public chain was calculated from normalized within-repertoire ranks of inferred template counts. Generation probabilities in a later analysis came from a VDJ recombination model fitted to out-of-frame rearrangements, and those results were checked against IGoR. A later analysis scored TCR-TCR, TCR-HLA and TCR-CMV co-occurrence with hypergeometric tests, applying a repertoire-size bias correction to TCR pairs. To estimate false discovery rates, a later analysis permuted the HLA or CMV assignments 20 times. In a later analysis, co-occurring TCRs were grouped using DBSCAN, with TCRdist sequence similarity added in when clustering inside HLA-allele-positive subsets. Co-occurrence clustering excluded repertoires with fewer than 30,000 or more than 120,000 public chains, plus five with anomalous nucleotide sharing. In TCRdb, the immuneACCESS table is reduced to in-frame sequences with V and J assigned. These tables do not hold every clone; where another copy was compared, an unresolved V gene accounts for under half, and the others remain unexplained. That table furnishes V, J and clone size, whereas the DNA furnished D and trimming. The sample table shows roughly 72,000 clones, and around two thirds are seen once. The top ten clones comprise about an eighth of the sample.

The data are from a study of cytomegalovirus exposure and HLA in healthy donors (dated by TCRdb to the late 2010s). Concerning the study at large: In an earlier analysis of several hundred of the donors, 276 Gb of sequence data and approximately 120 million unique TCR beta sequences from about 179 million T cells were reported. The number of donors typed differed by locus, with roughly 620-640 for A, B, C, DRB1 and DQB1, more than 500 for DQA1, about 610 for DPA1, and 472 for DPB1. A later analysis re-examined previously published TCR beta repertoires from just over 650 donors and added high-resolution HLA genotyping to investigate patterns of TCR occurrence. In a later genetic analysis, genome-wide SNP genotypes for about three fifths of the 666 donors were used, and that subset was treated as a discovery cohort. About 320 gigabases of sequencing data and roughly 90 million unique TCR sequences were included in an early release covering about 700 HLA-typed donors. Class I and class II HLA loci were covered by the typing at four-digit resolution. In addition to the first cohort of approximately 670 subjects, a separate validation cohort of 100 to 150 different subjects was used. An earlier analysis of about 600 of the donors used high-throughput TCR beta sequencing to judge whether each TCR beta V gene segment behaved as functional or pseudogenic. Roughly five DR-DQ haplotypes were handled as single units for association and clustering because linkage in the cohort was strong. The aim of the study was to test whether cataloging public T cell receptors could identify signatures of past pathogen exposure. Donor age, sex, ethnicity and CMV serostatus were compiled alongside the repertoire data. Every discovery cohort repertoire had been produced on one sequencing platform. Rather than drawing on any new phenotypic data, the later analysis identified candidate immune exposures from TCR beta sequences and the way those sequences occurred across donors. The study profiled the T cell repertoires of under 700 subjects by immunosequencing and related them to cytomegalovirus serostatus. Among the 398 genotyped donors, under 90% belonged to the genetic ancestry cluster associated with self-reported Caucasian donors. Among under 450 genotyped donors of the cohort, an average of around 240,000 unique TCR beta nucleotide sequences were sequenced per donor, 15% to 20% of them non-productive. High-throughput TCR immunosequencing, statistical association of individual TCRs with disease status, and machine learning were combined to predict cytomegalovirus infection status.

Findings and caveats that apply to the study as a whole: Most TCR sequences were seen in very few donors, while some public TCRs were found in many individuals. The study listed 164 TCR beta chains as associated with cytomegalovirus. In a later analysis, HLA-associated TCR beta chains were found to be more clonally expanded and to have lower generation probabilities than equally common non-associated chains. According to the authors, the approach could potentially be generalized to other disease states and immunological phenotypes. In an earlier analysis of 587 of the donors, most TCR beta V segments appeared in productive rearrangements about 87% or about 30% of the time, broadly matching IMGT annotations. Immune exposure information for the cohort was limited to CMV serostatus. According to a later genetic analysis, donors in an Asian-associated ancestry cluster had fewer N-insertions in productive TCRs than the approximately 650-donor mean. In a later analysis, TCR association rates were found to vary across HLA loci, with the most associated TCRs seen for DRB1 alleles and the fewest for HLA-C alleles. The sequencing pipeline was judged likely to have produced a cluster of highly shared sequence variants as a technical artifact. In a later analysis, most CMV-associated TCR beta chains were found to appear HLA-restricted, with HLA associations seemingly driven largely by CMV exposure. This cohort had only TCR beta chains sequenced, and the lack of alpha or paired-chain data limited which features could be detected. Sequencing depth was assumed to be roughly uniform across donors in the presence/absence analyses, though that assumption may not hold. Correlated functional status among segregating V segments might reflect linkage disequilibrium, but an unknown experimental factor could not be ruled out. Because counts were too low, some 17 rarely observed V segments, including chromosome 9 orphons, were left out of the earlier analysis of a few hundred of the donors. Three of the identified cytomegalovirus-associated TCR beta chains were confirmed in vitro to be specific for cytomegalovirus antigens. The 87-base-pair reads could not distinguish some IMGT-functional V segments, including TRBV6-2 and TRBV6-3, so those segments were excluded. A later analysis associated about 18,000 TCR beta sequences with specific HLA alleles at a false discovery rate of 0.05. In a later analysis, several top co-occurrence clusters were reported to appear linked to parvovirus B19, influenza, CMV and Epstein-Barr virus. The classifier was reported to diagnose cytomegalovirus status with high specificity and sensitivity in both the original and validation cohorts. Because HLA typing was missing for some donors at each locus, association tests included only the typed subset. V-gene and J-gene trimming of TCR beta chains was associated with a missense DCLRE1C variant in a later genetic analysis, and the association was replicated in an independent cohort. Strong co-occurrence of HLA alleles, especially DR and DQ, made assigning TCR associations to individual alleles difficult. A further reported finding was that TCR beta sequences accurately predicted the HLA-A and HLA-B alleles for most subjects in the first cohort.

CDR1 and CDR2 were assigned from the germline V gene as SGHRS and YFSETQ. Reading from cysteine to phenylalanine, the CDR3 counts 15 amino acids. The DNA shown is the 45-base CDR3, in frame from base 1. Trimming takes 4 bases off V and 7 bases off J; junction bases not matched to a gene: 5. The receptor comes from a human donor in good health. The sequence is built from TRBV5-1 and TRBJ2-2, and TRBD1 aligns with 12 junction nucleotides. Sequenced input: PBMCs. CDR3 protein: CASSQGQGAVGELFF. The sequenced DNA: TGCGCCAGCAGCCAGGGACAGGGGGCTGTCGGGGAGCTGTTTTTT.